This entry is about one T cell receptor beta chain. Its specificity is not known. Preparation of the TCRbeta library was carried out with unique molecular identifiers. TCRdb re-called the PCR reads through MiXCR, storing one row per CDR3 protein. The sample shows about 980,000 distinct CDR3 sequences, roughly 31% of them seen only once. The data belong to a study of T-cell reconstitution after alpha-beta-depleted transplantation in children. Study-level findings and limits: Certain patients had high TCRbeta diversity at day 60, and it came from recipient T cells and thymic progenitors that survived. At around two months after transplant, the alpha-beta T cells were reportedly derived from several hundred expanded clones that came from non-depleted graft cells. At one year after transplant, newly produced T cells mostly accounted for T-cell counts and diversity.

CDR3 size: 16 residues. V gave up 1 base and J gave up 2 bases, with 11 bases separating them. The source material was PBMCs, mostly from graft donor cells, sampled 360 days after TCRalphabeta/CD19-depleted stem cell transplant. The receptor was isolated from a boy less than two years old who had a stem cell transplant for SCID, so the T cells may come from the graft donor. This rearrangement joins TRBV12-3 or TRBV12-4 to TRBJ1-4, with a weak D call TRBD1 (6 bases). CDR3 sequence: CASSLDRVGTNEKLFF. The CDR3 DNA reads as TGTGCCAGCAGTTTAGACAGGGTAGGGACTAATGAAAAACTGTTTTTT.